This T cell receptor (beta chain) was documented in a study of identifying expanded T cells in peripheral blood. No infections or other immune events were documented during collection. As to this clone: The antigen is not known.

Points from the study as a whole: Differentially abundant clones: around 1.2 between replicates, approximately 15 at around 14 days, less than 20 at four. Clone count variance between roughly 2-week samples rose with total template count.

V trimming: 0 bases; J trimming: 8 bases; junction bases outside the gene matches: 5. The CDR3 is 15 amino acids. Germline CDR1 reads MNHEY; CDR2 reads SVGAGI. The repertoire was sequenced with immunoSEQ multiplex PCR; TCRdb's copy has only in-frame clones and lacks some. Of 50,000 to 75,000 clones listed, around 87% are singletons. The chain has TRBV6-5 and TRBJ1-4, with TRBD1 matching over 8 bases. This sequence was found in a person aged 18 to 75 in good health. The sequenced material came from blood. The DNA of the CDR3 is TGTGCCAGCAGTTACTCGACAGGGGACAGGGAAAAACTGTTTTTT. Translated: CASSYSTGDREKLFF.